This TCR beta chain was recovered during a study of technical replicates of blood from a few donors. Here immunoSEQ multiplex PCR was the method, and the copy in TCRdb shows in-frame clones only, minus some. This sample has some 74,000 clones, with roughly 95% found just once. The CDR3 contains 13 residues. The germline V gene has CDR1 SGHNT and CDR2 YENEEA. With V trimmed by 4 bases and J by 7 bases, 6 bases remained unmatched. The specimen sequenced was T cells isolated from PBMCs. V is TRBV11-3 and J is TRBJ1-1, with 7 bases identical to TRBD1. This sequence originates from a human donor in good health. This CDR3 is CASSSPGTDEAFF. In DNA form, the CDR3 reads TGTGCCAGCAGCTCGCCCGGGACAGATGAAGCTTTCTTT. Based on the CDR3 plus reference TRBV11-3 and TRBJ1-1, the full variable domain is EAGVVQSPRYKIIEKKQPVAFWCNPISGHNTLYWYLQNLGQGPELLIRYENEEAVDDSQLPKDRFSAERLKGVDSTLKIQPAELGDSAVYLCASSSPGTDEAFFGQGTRLTVV.